This paragraph covers one T cell receptor (beta chain) sequence. The source of the sample is a study of T cell responses to AZD1222 COVID-19 vaccine. Repertoires were generated with immunoSEQ multiplex PCR, while TCRdb's copy carries only in-frame clones and drops some. The sample lists 100,000 or so clones, about 93% occurring once. The V gene end was trimmed by 4 bases and the J gene end by 8 bases; junction bases not matched to a gene: 10. Germline values: CDR1 MGHRA, CDR2 YSYEKL. CDR3 length equals 15 residues. This receptor was obtained from an adult in good health. The material was peripheral blood, obtained on day 0 of AZD1222 vaccination. The V gene is TRBV4-1, the J gene TRBJ2-1; 8 nucleotides match TRBD2. The CDR3: CASSLTSGGGYEQFF. The CDR3 region has the DNA TGCGCCAGCAGCCTCACTAGCGGTGGGGGTTATGAGCAGTTCTTC.